The 17 T cell receptor beta chains presented below share a single source sample, sequenced in a study of T cell responses to AZD1222 COVID-19 vaccine. Profiled with immunoSEQ multiplex PCR; TCRdb holds only in-frame clones, not every one. The table shows tens of thousands of clones, with about 90% occurring only once. The source was peripheral blood, collected 28 days after the second AZD1222 dose. Receptor source: an adult who received the AZD1222 COVID-19 vaccine.

The gene calls are TRBV7-2 and TRBJ1-1; D possibly corresponds to TRBD1 (6 bases). Germline CDR1 is SGHTA and CDR2 is FQGNSA. V shed 1 base and J shed 6 bases, with 21 bases lying between them. The CDR3 runs 17 residues. CDR3 in amino acids: CASSLVGAGPSSSEAFF. The CDR3 region has the DNA TGTGCCAGCAGCTTAGTGGGGGCAGGACCCTCTAGCTCTGAAGCTTTCTTT.

CDR3 region: CSVEDGFSWNGYTF. The CDR3 bases are TGCAGCGTTGAAGACGGCTTTAGTTGGAATGGCTACACCTTC. This chain links TRBV29-1 with TRBJ1-2; D gene ambiguous. Germline V gene lookup returns CDR1 SQVTM and CDR2 ANQGSEA. The germline V and J ends were trimmed by 0 bases and 6 bases, with 14 bases remaining between them. The CDR3 length is 14 residues.

This chain uses TRBV2 with TRBJ1-6, with D possibly being TRBD1 (5 bases). Germline V CDR1 and CDR2: SNHLY, FYNNEI. V was cut by 2 bases and J by 6 bases, with 11 bases left in between. This CDR3 has 15 residues. Here the CDR3 reads CASSEQAGLNSPLHF. CDR3 nucleotides: TGTGCCAGCAGTGAACAGGCAGGGCTTAATTCACCCCTCCACTTT.

The chain employs TRBV6-5 and TRBJ1-3; tentative D call: TRBD1 (5 bases). Germline CDR1 reads MNHEY; CDR2 reads SVGAGI. The CDR3 is 13 amino acids. Between the trimmed V and J ends, which lost 9 bases and 2 bases, there was a span of 11 bases. The chain's CDR3 is CASWRGAGNTIYF. The CDR3 DNA follows: TGTGCCAGTTGGAGGGGTGCTGGAAACACCATATATTTT.

CDR3 nucleotides: TGTGCCAGCAGAACAGGGCAGAACACCGGGGAGCTGTTTTTT. It specifies CASRTGQNTGELFF. The chain employs TRBV9 and TRBJ2-2, with D perhaps matching TRBD1 (6 bases). Trimming left V 5 bases short and J 1 base short, with 9 bases between. This CDR3 has 14 residues. Germline assignment: CDR1 SGDLS and CDR2 YYNGEE. The whole variable domain, filled in from reference TRBV9 and TRBJ2-2, reads DSGVTQTPKHLITATGQRVTLRCSPRSGDLSVYWYQQSLDQGLQFLIQYYNGEERAKGNILERFSAQQFPDLHSELNLSSLELGDSALYFCASRTGQNTGELFFGEGSRLTVL.

V and J are TRBV29-1 and TRBJ1-1, with 8 bases aligning to TRBD1. V was clipped by 4 bases and J by 4 bases; unmatched bases: 2. There are 12 residues in the CDR3. Germline V gene sequence: CDR1 SQVTM, CDR2 ANQGSEA. The chain's CDR3 is CSVVGTGTEAFF. For the CDR3, the DNA is TGCAGCGTTGTAGGGACAGGCACTGAAGCTTTCTTT.

Concerning this clone itself: Other DNA variants within this sample encode the same CDR3. In DNA form, the CDR3 reads TGTGCCAGCAGCCAAGGAGGCGGGGGGGCGGCATACAATGAGCAGTTCTTC. It translates to CASSQGGGGAAYNEQFF. The V call is TRBV3-1 (or the pseudogene TRBV3-2), the J call TRBJ2-1; 9 positions agree with TRBD2. This CDR3 is built from 17 residues. Germline CDR1 LGHDT, CDR2 YNNKEL (reference sequence). V was clipped by 1 base and J by 4 bases; unmatched bases: 8.

In DNA form, the CDR3 reads TGCGCCAGCAGCCAAGAGGACAGCCCCTATGGCTACACCTTC. This translates into CASSQEDSPYGYTF. The chain joins TRBV4-1 to TRBJ1-2; the D gene is possibly TRBD1 (6 bases). V shed 0 bases and J shed 4 bases, with 9 bases lying between them. The germline V gene encodes CDR1 MGHRA and CDR2 YSYEKL. The CDR3 has 14 residues.

The chain links TRBV27 to TRBJ1-6; D gene uncertain. This CDR3 has 14 amino acids. Germline V gene sequence: CDR1 MNHEY, CDR2 SMNVEV (reference sequence). The V gene lost 2 bases and the J gene lost 4 bases, with 6 bases spanning the gap. CDR3 nucleotides: TGTGCCAGCAGTTTAGAGGGTTATAATTCACCCCTCCACTTT. It is translated as CASSLEGYNSPLHF.

V and J are TRBV19 and TRBJ1-4; 7 bases agree with TRBD1. The junction had 4 bases not matched to a gene; V was cut back by 5 bases and J by 4 bases. Germline CDR1 and CDR2: LNHDA and SQIVND (reference sequence). This CDR3 contains 14 residues. The CDR3 coding sequence is TGTGCCAGTAGTGTGGACAGGTTTAATGAAAAACTGTTTTTT. Translation: CASSVDRFNEKLFF.

The V and J genes are TRBV9 and TRBJ2-1; the match to TRBD2 covers 9 bases. The ends lost 4 bases at V and 4 bases at J; junction bases unmatched: 6. This CDR3 is built from 15 residues. Germline CDR1 reads SGDLS; CDR2 reads YYNGEE. The CDR3 DNA reads as TGTGCCAGCAGCCGAGCGGGGGGAGTATACAATGAGCAGTTCTTC. Amino acid sequence: CASSRAGGVYNEQFF.

The genes are TRBV5-1 and TRBJ2-1, with TRBD1 matching 11 bases. There are 15 residues in the CDR3. Unmatched junction bases numbered 7, after V lost 5 bases and J lost 6 bases. Germline V CDR1 and CDR2: SGHRS, YFSETQ. CDR3 sequence reads: CASSLDRGRGNEQFF. The CDR3 DNA reads as TGCGCCAGCAGTCTGGACAGGGGGCGAGGCAATGAGCAGTTCTTC.

The chain links TRBV6-2 or TRBV6-3 to TRBJ2-3; possible D gene TRBD2, 6 bases. CDR3 size: 18 residues. The V gene's germline CDR1 is MNHEY and CDR2 SVGEGT. The V end lost 2 bases, the J end lost 0 bases, and 18 bases lay between the germline ends. CDR3 residues: CASSYRGRDVSSTDTQYF. The CDR3, as DNA: TGTGCCAGCAGTTACAGAGGGCGGGACGTTAGTAGCACAGATACGCAGTATTTT.

This clone was seen just once. The rearrangement joins TRBV6-4 to TRBJ2-1; D is possibly TRBD2 (5 bases). CDR3 length: 17 amino acids. CDR1 MRHNA and CDR2 SNTAGT come from the germline V gene. Trimming left V 6 bases short and J 6 bases short, with 24 bases between. The CDR3 nucleotides read TGTGCCAGCAGCCCATTCGGGATGTTAGCTTCTGTCAATGAGCAGTTCTTC. Protein product: CASSPFGMLASVNEQFF.

The V gene is TRBV11-2, the J gene TRBJ2-7; 7 nucleotides agree with TRBD1. CDR1 is SGHAT and CDR2 is FQNNGV in the germline V gene. The CDR3 length is 15 residues. With 5 bases clipped from V and 2 bases from J, the junction kept 9 bases outside the gene matches. CDR3 in amino acids: CASSLTGQHPYEQYF. The DNA for the CDR3 is TGTGCCAGCAGCCTCACGGGACAGCATCCCTACGAGCAGTACTTC.

The rearrangement links TRBV5-6 to TRBJ2-7; 12 bases fit TRBD2. Germline assignment: CDR1 SGHDT and CDR2 YYEEEE. The V and J ends lost 4 bases and 4 bases, in that order; junction bases with no gene match: 9. This CDR3 is built from 16 residues. CDR3 in DNA: TGTGCCAGCAGCCCTGGACTAGCGGGGCCCCAATACGAGCAGTACTTC. Its protein is CASSPGLAGPQYEQYF. Based on the CDR3 plus reference TRBV5-6 and TRBJ2-7, the full variable domain is DAGVTQSPTHLIKTRGQQVTLRCSPKSGHDTVSWYQQALGQGPQFIFQYYEEEERQRGNFPDRFSGHQFPNYSSELNVNALLLGDSALYLCASSPGLAGPQYEQYFGPGTRLTVT.

The chain combines TRBV15 with TRBJ2-3; TRBD2 aligns across 8 bases. Looked up from germline, CDR1 is LNHNV and CDR2 is YYDKDF (reference sequence). CDR3 length equals 17 residues. V lost 5 bases, J lost 2 bases, and 12 bases stayed unmatched. The CDR3 loop reads CATSPRGGGGYTDTQYF. DNA for the CDR3: TGTGCCACCAGCCCACGGGGGGGCGGGGGATACACAGATACGCAGTATTTT.